The rows below give T cell receptor beta chains drawn from one sample of a study of blood T cell repertoires in COVID-19. Measured with immunoSEQ multiplex PCR; TCRdb has only the in-frame clones, and not every one. This sample has 200,000 or so clones, with about 89% found just once. The specimen sequenced was PBMCs or T cells enriched from blood (not recorded which). All receptors come from a young woman who had recovered from COVID-19. Both conserved end residues are part of each CDR3. D genes are given only for firm matches. Clone size is shown for a subset of rows, as once, few, many or a class of expanded clone.

V,J,size,D,DNA,CDR3
TRBV4-1,TRBJ1-6,-,-,TGCGCCAGCAGCCAGGAGTATAATTCACCCCTCCACTTT,CASSQEYNSPLHF
TRBV10-3,TRBJ2-7,few,-,TGTGCCATCAGTGACGGCTACGAGCAGTACTTC,CAISDGYEQYF
TRBV19,TRBJ1-2,-,TRBD1,TGTGCCAGTAGTATATCGGGGGGACAGGGGATTGGCTACACCTTC,CASSISGGQGIGYTF
TRBV7-9,TRBJ2-2,-,-,TGTGCCAGCAGCTTAGCGACAGACACCGGGGAGCTGTTTTTT,CASSLATDTGELFF
TRBV19,TRBJ2-2,-,-,TGTGCCAGTAGTATGCAGTCGAACACCGGGGAGCTGTTTTTT,CASSMQSNTGELFF
TRBV5-1,TRBJ1-4,-,TRBD1,TGCGCCAGCAGCACGGGACAGGCAACAACTAATGAAAAACTGTTTTTT,CASSTGQATTNEKLFF
TRBV4-2,TRBJ1-1,-,-,TGTGCCAGCACTAATAGGCTCGGAGGACCTGAAGCTTTCTTT,CASTNRLGGPEAFF
TRBV5-1,TRBJ2-3,-,-,TGCGCCAGCAGCTTGCGGGGGGCTAGCACAGATACGCAGTATTTT,CASSLRGASTDTQYF
TRBV3-1/TRBV3-2,TRBJ1-1,-,-,TGTGCCAGCAGCCAACCTGACAAGAACACTGAAGCTTTCTTT,CASSQPDKNTEAFF
TRBV11-2,TRBJ1-6,-,TRBD1,TGTGCCAGCAGCTACGACAGGGGCGGTTATTCACCCCTCCACTTT,CASSYDRGGYSPLHF
TRBV19,TRBJ1-1,-,TRBD1,TGTGCCACCAGTATGTATGACAGGGAATTAGCTTTCTTT,CATSMYDRELAFF
TRBV3-1/TRBV3-2,TRBJ2-3,-,-,TGTGCCAGCAGCCAAGATTTCGAGGTTAGCACAGATACGCAGTATTTT,CASSQDFEVSTDTQYF
TRBV9,TRBJ1-1,-,TRBD1,TGTGCCAGCAGCCCCTGGGACAGCTTAAGCGGGGCTTTCTTT,CASSPWDSLSGAFF
TRBV9,TRBJ1-3,-,-,TGTGCCAGCAGCGTAGAATACAGGGCTGGAAACACCATATATTTT,CASSVEYRAGNTIYF
TRBV2,TRBJ2-2,-,TRBD1,TGTGCCAGCAGTGGGCAGGACAGGGGGCGCAACGGGGAGCTGTTTTTT,CASSGQDRGRNGELFF
TRBV5-6,TRBJ1-3,-,TRBD1,TGTGCCAGCAGCCGTCGGGACAGGGGAGGAGATTTT,CASSRRDRGGDF
TRBV9,TRBJ2-3,-,TRBD1,TGTGCCAGCAACCCGGGACAGGGGGCCGTAGATACGCAGTATTTT,CASNPGQGAVDTQYF
TRBV5-1,TRBJ1-4,once,-,TGCGCCAGCAGCTTACAACAGGGTTTGGGTGAAAAACTGTTTTTT,CASSLQQGLGEKLFF
TRBV5-4,TRBJ2-7,-,-,TGTGCCAGCAGCTCCTCGGCGGGCTCCTACGAGCAGTACTTC,CASSSSAGSYEQYF
TRBV27,TRBJ1-2,-,TRBD1,TGTGCCAGCAGGGGACAGGGAGGCTATGGCTACACCTTC,CASRGQGGYGYTF
TRBV5-6,TRBJ2-7,-,-,TGTGCCAGCAGCTTGGTTGATGTCGGAGGGTTCTACGAGCAGTACTTC,CASSLVDVGGFYEQYF
TRBV7-9,TRBJ1-4,-,-,TGTGCCAGCCGGGGCCCCCTGGGGGGTGAAAAACTGTTTTTT,CASRGPLGGEKLFF
TRBV6-1,TRBJ1-3,once,-,TGTGCCAGCAGTGCCCTTGGGCACCCCTCTGGAAACACCATATATTTT,CASSALGHPSGNTIYF
TRBV27,TRBJ2-2,-,-,TGTGCCAGCAGTTTAATTGGGACTTCGAACACCGGGGAGCTGTTTTTT,CASSLIGTSNTGELFF
TRBV5-6,TRBJ2-5,-,-,TGTGCCAGCAGCTTGACGATTAGCCAAGAGACCCAGTACTTC,CASSLTISQETQYF
TRBV19,TRBJ2-7,-,-,TGTGCCAGTAGCATACAGGGCGCCTACGAGCAGTACTTC,CASSIQGAYEQYF
TRBV27,TRBJ1-6,-,-,TGTGCCAGCAGTTTCAGGGGTGGCAATTCACCCCTCCACTTT,CASSFRGGNSPLHF
TRBV10-3,TRBJ2-5,-,-,TGTGCCATCAGTGTAGAGAGGGAGACCCAGTACTTC,CAISVERETQYF
TRBV24-1,TRBJ2-5,-,-,TGTGCCACCAGTGCGGCGGCCCCCGGGGAGACCCAGTACTTC,CATSAAAPGETQYF
TRBV30,TRBJ2-4,-,-,TGTGCCTCACAACAGGGTACCAAAAACATTCAGTACTTC,CASQQGTKNIQYF
TRBV19,TRBJ1-6,few,-,TGTGCCAGTAGTTCGACAAATAATTCACCCCTCCACTTT,CASSSTNNSPLHF
TRBV25-1,TRBJ2-7,-,-,TGTGCCAGCAGTGAATCGCGGGACCCCTACGAGCAGTACTTC,CASSESRDPYEQYF
TRBV29-1,TRBJ2-5,-,-,TGCAGCGTTGACGTAAGGGGGGAGACCCAGTACTTC,CSVDVRGETQYF
TRBV18,TRBJ2-3,-,TRBD2,TGTGCCAGCTCAAGCGGGCGCGGCGGGGGGCCTGGCACAGATACGCAGTATTTT,CASSSGRGGGPGTDTQYF
TRBV4-2,TRBJ1-4,-,-,TGTGCCAGCAGCCAAGATCATGACAGCCTTAATGAAAAACTGTTTTTT,CASSQDHDSLNEKLFF
TRBV11-1,TRBJ2-2,-,TRBD2,TGTGCCAGCAGCACGGGACTAGCGGGGGGGCCCGGGGAGCTGTTTTTT,CASSTGLAGGPGELFF
TRBV3-1/TRBV3-2,TRBJ1-1,-,-,TGTGCCAGCAGCCAATGGCAGGGAATGAACACTGAAGCTTTCTTT,CASSQWQGMNTEAFF
TRBV5-1,TRBJ2-7,once,-,TGCGCCAGCAGCTTGAGGGCCGACGGAGGCTACGAGCAGTACTTC,CASSLRADGGYEQYF
TRBV5-4,TRBJ2-7,-,-,TGTGCCAGCAGCCCCCCAGGGTCGTACGAGCAGTACTTC,CASSPPGSYEQYF
TRBV5-5,TRBJ1-1,-,-,TGTGCCAGCAGCTCCAGGGTTACTGAAGCTTTCTTT,CASSSRVTEAFF
TRBV18,TRBJ1-1,-,TRBD1,TGTGCCAGCTCACCGGGACAGAACGCTGAAGCTTTCTTT,CASSPGQNAEAFF
TRBV5-5,TRBJ1-2,few,-,TGTGCCAGCAGCAGCTTGTTAGGGGGTAACTATGGCTACACCTTC,CASSSLLGGNYGYTF
TRBV11-2,TRBJ1-6,-,-,TGTGCCAGCAGCCGGAAGGGGTCACCCCTCCACTTT,CASSRKGSPLHF
TRBV18,TRBJ1-2,-,-,TGTGCCAGCTCACCTGACGTTGAGGGCGACTATGGCTACACCTTC,CASSPDVEGDYGYTF
TRBV9,TRBJ1-2,-,-,TGTGCCAGCAGCGTAGACAATAACTATGGCTACACCTTC,CASSVDNNYGYTF
TRBV14,TRBJ1-2,-,-,TGTGCCAGCAGTCCTCAGTCGGGGGGCCGGGGTGGCTACACCTTC,CASSPQSGGRGGYTF
TRBV5-8,TRBJ1-4,-,TRBD1,TGTGCCAGCAGCAAAATCCGGGACAGGGTTGGCACTAATGAAAAACTGTTTTTT,CASSKIRDRVGTNEKLFF
TRBV3-1/TRBV3-2,TRBJ1-2,few,-,TGTGCCAGCAGCCAAGACTCCACCCGGGATGGCTACACCTTC,CASSQDSTRDGYTF
TRBV28,TRBJ1-2,-,-,TGTGCCAGCAGTTACTCTTGGGCAGGGCCCGCCTTGGGCTACACCTTC,CASSYSWAGPALGYTF
TRBV27,TRBJ1-2,few,TRBD1,TGTGCCAGCAGTTTATCGGCCCGGACAGGGCCAAACTATGGCTACACCTTC,CASSLSARTGPNYGYTF
TRBV7-2,TRBJ1-2,-,TRBD1,TGTGCCAGCAGCTCCCTGGACAGGACTAACTATGGCTACACCTTC,CASSSLDRTNYGYTF
TRBV5-4,TRBJ2-5,-,-,TGTGCCAGCAGCTTAAGCTCACAAGAGACCCAGTACTTC,CASSLSSQETQYF
TRBV5-5,TRBJ2-3,-,TRBD2,TGTGCCAGCAGGAACGACTGGGGACTAGCGGGGGGAAGAGATACGCAGTATTTT,CASRNDWGLAGGRDTQYF
TRBV3-1/TRBV3-2,TRBJ2-2,-,-,TGTGCCAGCAGCCAAAGCGGAAAGACGGGGGGCACGACCGGGGAGCTGTTTTTT,CASSQSGKTGGTTGELFF
TRBV27,TRBJ2-3,-,-,TGTGCCAGCAGCGAAATAACAGGGTCCAAAGATACGCAGTATTTT,CASSEITGSKDTQYF
TRBV18,TRBJ1-1,-,-,TGTGCCAGCTCAGACGGGGAGAACACTGAAGCTTTCTTT,CASSDGENTEAFF
TRBV2,TRBJ1-5,-,-,TGTGCCAGCACCAGGATGCGGGCAGAACAGCCCCAGCATTTT,CASTRMRAEQPQHF
TRBV5-1,TRBJ2-2,-,-,TGCGCCAGCAGCTTGGTCGGGGAGAACACCGGGGAGCTGTTTTTT,CASSLVGENTGELFF
TRBV27,TRBJ1-2,-,-,TGTGCCAGCAGTTTATCGGGAGATCGCTATGGCTACACCTTC,CASSLSGDRYGYTF